The clone carrying this T cell receptor (beta chain) was counted a few times. As yet, its antigen is unknown. MiXCR, run by TCRdb on the RT-PCR reads, gives a single entry per CDR3 protein. The sample includes around 200,000 distinct CDR3 sequences, over 13% of them seen just once. The record originates from a study of response to subunit inactivated influenza vaccine. CDR1 is SGHVS and CDR2 is FNYEAQ in the germline V gene. The ends were cut back, 1 base at V and 5 bases at J, with 14 bases in the middle. This CDR3 has 15 amino acids. The study's findings and limits: A suggestion made by the authors is that each seasonal influenza vaccination recruits few new T cells.

The TCR originated in a man over 45 who received an inactivated influenza vaccine. The specimen comprised CD8+ T cells sorted from PBMCs, sampled approximately 5 days after vaccination. The genes are TRBV7-6 and TRBJ1-1; D might be TRBD1 (6 bases). The CDR3 here is CASSLETGWGTEAFF. CDR3 in DNA: TGTGCCAGCAGCTTAGAGACAGGCTGGGGGACTGAAGCTTTCTTT.